One sample yielded the 3 T cell receptor beta chains listed below, sequenced in a study of T cells in Graves' hyperthyroidism and ophthalmopathy. It was RNA transcripts that yielded the amplified TCR beta CDR3 regions. The primer set for the first-round RT-PCR of the TCR CDR3 was HTBI. TCRdb processed the multiplex PCR reads anew with MiXCR; each CDR3 protein has one entry. The sample lists more than 300,000 distinct CDR3 sequences; over 11% were seen once. Sequencing was done on a sample of blood. These receptors were taken from a woman aged 25 to 39 with Graves' hyperthyroidism.

The chain joins TRBV25-1 to TRBJ2-1; TRBD2 agrees at 8 bases. Germline V CDR1 and CDR2: MGHDK, SYGVNS. The length of the CDR3 is 13 residues. Trimming at V came to 6 bases and at J to 4 bases, leaving 2 bases not matched to a gene. The CDR3 here is CASRGLGYNEQFF. CDR3 DNA: TGTGCCAGCAGGGGACTAGGGTACAATGAGCAGTTCTTC.

In its sample, this clonotype was seen many times. The V call is TRBV30, the J call TRBJ2-5, with D perhaps matching TRBD2 (6 bases). Looked up from germline, CDR1 is GTSNPN and CDR2 is SVGIG (reference sequence). Between the trimmed V and J ends, which lost 0 bases and 13 bases, there was a span of 15 bases. CDR3 length: 12 amino acids. CDR3 DNA sequence: TGTGCCTGGAGTGTTAGTGCGGGGCCGGTGTACTTC. It encodes CAWSVSAGPVYF.

V and J are TRBV4-1 and TRBJ2-3, with TRBD2 matching 8 bases. The CDR3 runs to 16 residues. The V gene's germline CDR1 is MGHRA and CDR2 YSYEKL. The V segment lost 0 bases and the J segment 6 bases; nucleotides outside the gene matches: 8. The CDR3 reads CASSQERSGGFDTQYF. The CDR3 bases are TGCGCCAGCAGCCAAGAACGAAGCGGGGGTTTCGATACGCAGTATTTT.